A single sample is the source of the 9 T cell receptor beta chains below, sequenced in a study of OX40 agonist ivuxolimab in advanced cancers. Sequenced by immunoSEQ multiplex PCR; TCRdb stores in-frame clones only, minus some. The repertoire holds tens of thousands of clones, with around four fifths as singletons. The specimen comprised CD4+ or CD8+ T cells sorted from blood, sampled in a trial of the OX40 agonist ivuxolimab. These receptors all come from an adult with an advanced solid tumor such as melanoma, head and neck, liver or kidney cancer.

CDR3 loop: CASSIGLAGYEQYF. In nucleotides, the CDR3 is TGTGCCAGTAGTATCGGACTAGCGGGCTACGAGCAGTACTTC. The V call is TRBV19, the J call TRBJ2-7, with 11 nucleotides matching TRBD2. This CDR3 has 14 residues. Germline CDR1 reads LNHDA; CDR2 reads SQIVND (reference sequence). Trimming at V came to 3 bases and at J to 3 bases, leaving 1 base not matched to a gene.

Here the CDR3 reads CASSSLGQFYGYTF. The CDR3 bases are TGTGCCAGCAGCTCCCTAGGACAGTTCTATGGCTACACCTTC. The V call is TRBV7-2, the J call TRBJ1-2; D is perhaps TRBD1 (6 bases). Trimming removed 4 bases from V and 4 bases from J, with 13 bases in between. The CDR3 is made up of 14 amino acids. Germline V CDR1 and CDR2: SGHTA, FQGNSA.

CDR3 nucleotides: TGTGCCAGCATGACCTACGGGGGATCCTCCTACGAGCAGTACGTC. As protein: CASMTYGGSSYEQYV. The chain recombines TRBV5-6 with TRBJ2-7, with D possibly TRBD2 on 6 matching bases. The CDR3 consists of 15 residues. Trimming shortened V by 6 bases and J by 0 bases, and 16 bases separated the two germline ends. Per the germline V gene, CDR1 is SGHDT and CDR2 is YYEEEE.

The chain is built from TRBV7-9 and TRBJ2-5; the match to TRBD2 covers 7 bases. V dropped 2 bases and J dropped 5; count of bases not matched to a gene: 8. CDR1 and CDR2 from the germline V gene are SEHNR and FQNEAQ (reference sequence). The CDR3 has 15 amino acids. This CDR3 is CASSLSPGGGETQYF. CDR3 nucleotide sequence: TGTGCCAGCAGCTTAAGCCCCGGGGGAGGGGAGACCCAGTACTTC.

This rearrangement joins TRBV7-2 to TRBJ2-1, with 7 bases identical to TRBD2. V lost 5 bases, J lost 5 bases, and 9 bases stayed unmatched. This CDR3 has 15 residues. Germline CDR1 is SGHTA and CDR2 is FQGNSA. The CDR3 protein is CASSLSGTPNNEQFF. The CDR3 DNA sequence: TGTGCCAGCAGCCTGAGCGGGACTCCGAACAATGAGCAGTTCTTC. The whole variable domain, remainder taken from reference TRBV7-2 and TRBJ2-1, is GAGVSQSPSNKVTEKGKDVELRCDPISGHTALYWYRQSLGQGLEFLIYFQGNSAPDKSGLPSDRFSAERTGGSVSTLTIQRTQQEDSAVYLCASSLSGTPNNEQFFGPGTRLTVL.

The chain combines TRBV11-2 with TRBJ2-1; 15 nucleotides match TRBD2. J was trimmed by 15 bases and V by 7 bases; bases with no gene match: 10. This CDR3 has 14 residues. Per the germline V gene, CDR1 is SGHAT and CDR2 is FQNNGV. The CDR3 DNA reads TGTGCCAGCACCCCGGGGACTAGCGGGGGGTTGCGGTTCTTC. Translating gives CASTPGTSGGLRFF.

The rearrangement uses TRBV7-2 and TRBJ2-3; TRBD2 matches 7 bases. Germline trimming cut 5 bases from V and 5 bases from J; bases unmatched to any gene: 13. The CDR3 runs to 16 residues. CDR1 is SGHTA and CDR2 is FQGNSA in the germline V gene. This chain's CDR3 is CASSPSLGGPQDTQYF. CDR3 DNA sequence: TGTGCCAGCAGCCCATCACTGGGAGGGCCACAAGATACGCAGTATTTT.

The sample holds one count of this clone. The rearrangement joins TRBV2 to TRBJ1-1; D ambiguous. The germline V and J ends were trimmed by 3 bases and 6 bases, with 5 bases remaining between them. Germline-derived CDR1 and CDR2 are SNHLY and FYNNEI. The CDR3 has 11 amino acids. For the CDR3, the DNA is TGTGCCAGCAGTGATGCCCCTGAAGCTTTCTTT. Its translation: CASSDAPEAFF.

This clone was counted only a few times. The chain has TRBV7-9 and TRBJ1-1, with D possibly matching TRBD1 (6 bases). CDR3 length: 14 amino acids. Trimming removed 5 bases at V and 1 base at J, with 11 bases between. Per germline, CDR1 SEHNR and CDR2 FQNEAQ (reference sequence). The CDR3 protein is CASSTGIWNTEAFF. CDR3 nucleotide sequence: TGTGCCAGCAGCACAGGGATTTGGAACACTGAAGCTTTCTTT.